The T cell receptor (beta chain) under discussion was sequenced for a study of blood T cell repertoires in COVID-19. Whole-study context: Sites in the United States, Italy and Spain provided acute and convalescent COVID-19 samples.

Original processing methods: Reference gene primer amplification in the assay estimated nucleated cell counts. Clones were sequenced by immunoSEQ multiplex PCR, and TCRdb holds only the in-frame ones, with some missing. That table furnishes V, J and clone size, whereas the DNA furnished D and trimming. The sample lists 210,000 or so clones, over 80% occurring once. The CDR3 totals 17 residues. From germline, CDR1 is KGHSY and CDR2 FQNENV. V shed 0 bases and J shed 1 base, with 13 bases lying between them. Seattle enrolled patients during active infection and tracked them longitudinally. Material: peripheral blood. This sequence was found in a woman in her 30s with COVID-19, enrolled during active disease. V gene TRBV16 combines with J gene TRBJ2-1; no definite D call. CDR3 DNA: TGTGCCAGCAGCCAATCGCGTCCTAGATCTTCCTACAATGAGCAGTTCTTC. It encodes CASSQSRPRSSYNEQFF.